This T cell receptor (beta chain) derives from a study of blood T cell repertoires in COVID-19. Sequencing used immunoSEQ multiplex PCR; TCRdb keeps in-frame clones, though not all of them. The sample carries roughly 70,000 clones, 70% to 85% recorded once. This CDR3 spans 16 amino acids. Germline V lookup: CDR1 SGHRS, CDR2 YFSETQ. With 0 bases clipped from V and 9 bases from J, the junction kept 7 bases outside the gene matches. The chain couples TRBV5-1 to TRBJ1-6; 9 nucleotides align to TRBD1. Sample: peripheral blood. The sequence was obtained from a woman in her 70s with acute or convalescent COVID-19. DNA of the CDR3: TGCGCCAGCAGCTTGGATGGACAGGGGAGAAGTTCACCCCTCCACTTT. This gives the protein CASSLDGQGRSSPLHF.